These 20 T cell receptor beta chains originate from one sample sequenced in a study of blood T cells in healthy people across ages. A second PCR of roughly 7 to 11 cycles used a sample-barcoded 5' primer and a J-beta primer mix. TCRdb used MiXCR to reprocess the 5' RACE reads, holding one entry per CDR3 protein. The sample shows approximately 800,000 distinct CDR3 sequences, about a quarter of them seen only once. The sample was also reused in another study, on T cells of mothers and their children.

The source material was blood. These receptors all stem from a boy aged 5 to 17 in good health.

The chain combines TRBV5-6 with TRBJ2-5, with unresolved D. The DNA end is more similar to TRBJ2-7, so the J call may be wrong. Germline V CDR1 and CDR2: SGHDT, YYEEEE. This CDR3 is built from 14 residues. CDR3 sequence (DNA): TGTGCCAGCAGCTTGGGTAACAAGGCCCACGAGCAGTACTTC. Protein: CASSLGNKAHEQYF.

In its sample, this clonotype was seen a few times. CDR3 DNA sequence: TGTGCCAGCAGTTACAATCCCCAGACCCCGAGCTCCTACAATGAGCAGTTCTTC. Protein: CASSYNPQTPSSYNEQFF. The J gene is TRBJ2-1, the V gene TRBV6-5; no clear D gene. This CDR3 has 18 amino acids. V lost 2 bases, J lost 0 bases, and 17 bases lay in between. The germline gives CDR1 MNHEY, CDR2 SVGAGI.

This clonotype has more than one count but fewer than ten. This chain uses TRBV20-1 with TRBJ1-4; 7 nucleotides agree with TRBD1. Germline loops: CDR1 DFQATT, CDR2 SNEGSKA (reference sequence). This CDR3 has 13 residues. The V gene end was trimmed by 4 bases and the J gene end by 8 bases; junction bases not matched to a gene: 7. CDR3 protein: CSATPQGEEKLFF. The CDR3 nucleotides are TGCAGTGCTACACCCCAGGGGGAAGAAAAACTGTTTTTT.

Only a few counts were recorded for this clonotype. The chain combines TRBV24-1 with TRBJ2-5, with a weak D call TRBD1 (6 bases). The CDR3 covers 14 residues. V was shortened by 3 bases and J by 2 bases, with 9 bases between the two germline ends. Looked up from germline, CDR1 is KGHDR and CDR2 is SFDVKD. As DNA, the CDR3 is TGTGCCACCAGTGATCCCGGACAGCAAGAGACCCAGTACTTC. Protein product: CATSDPGQQETQYF.

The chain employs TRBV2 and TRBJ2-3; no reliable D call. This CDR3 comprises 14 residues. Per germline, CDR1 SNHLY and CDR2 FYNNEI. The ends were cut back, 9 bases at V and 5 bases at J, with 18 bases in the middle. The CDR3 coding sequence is TGTGCCAGGGATGCCGGGTCAGGCATAGATACGCAGTATTTT. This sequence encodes CARDAGSGIDTQYF.

The DNA of the CDR3 is TGCGCCAGCAGTGACCCCGTCACAGATACGCAGTATTTT. Amino acid sequence: CASSDPVTDTQYF. The chain links TRBV10-2 to TRBJ2-3, with unresolved D. The CDR3 has 13 residues. The V gene's germline CDR1 is WSHSY and CDR2 SAAADI. V was cut by 3 bases and J by 2 bases, with 6 bases left in between.

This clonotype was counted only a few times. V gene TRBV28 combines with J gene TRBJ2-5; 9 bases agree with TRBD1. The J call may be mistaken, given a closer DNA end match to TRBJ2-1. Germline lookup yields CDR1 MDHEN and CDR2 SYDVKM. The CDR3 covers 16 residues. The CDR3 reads CASSLQQGASYNEQFF. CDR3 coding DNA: TGTGCCAGCAGTTTACAACAGGGGGCTTCCTACAATGAGCAGTTCTTC.

The chain's CDR3 is CSARLFATNEKLFF. CDR3 DNA sequence: TGCAGTGCTAGGTTATTTGCAACTAATGAAAAACTGTTTTTT. This chain uses TRBV20-1 with TRBJ1-4; D uncertain. With 3 bases removed from V and 0 bases from J, the gap between germline ends came to 8 bases. CDR1 is DFQATT, CDR2 SNEGSKA, per germline (reference sequence). The CDR3 is 14 residues long.

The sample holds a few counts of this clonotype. The CDR3 here is CASSLDLLGTGGYTF. The CDR3 nucleotides are TGTGCCAGCAGCTTGGACCTGCTTGGGACCGGCGGCTACACCTTC. The V call is TRBV12-3 or TRBV12-4, the J call TRBJ1-2; the D gene is possibly TRBD1 (5 bases). The germline V and J ends were trimmed by 6 bases and 8 bases, with 22 bases remaining between them. The CDR3 is 15 residues long.

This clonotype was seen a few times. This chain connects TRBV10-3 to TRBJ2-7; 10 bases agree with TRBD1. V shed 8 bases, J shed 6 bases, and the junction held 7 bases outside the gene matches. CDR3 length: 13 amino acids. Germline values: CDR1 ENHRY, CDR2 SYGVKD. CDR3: CAIGGGQGSEQYF. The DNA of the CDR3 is TGTGCCATCGGGGGGGGACAGGGGAGCGAGCAGTACTTC.

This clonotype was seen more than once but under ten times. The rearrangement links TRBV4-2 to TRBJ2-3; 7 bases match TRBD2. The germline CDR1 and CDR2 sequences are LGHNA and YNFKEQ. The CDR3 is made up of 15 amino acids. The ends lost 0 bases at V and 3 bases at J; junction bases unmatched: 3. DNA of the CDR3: TGTGCCAGCAGCCAAGATGCGGGGGAGACAGATACGCAGTATTTT. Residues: CASSQDAGETDTQYF.

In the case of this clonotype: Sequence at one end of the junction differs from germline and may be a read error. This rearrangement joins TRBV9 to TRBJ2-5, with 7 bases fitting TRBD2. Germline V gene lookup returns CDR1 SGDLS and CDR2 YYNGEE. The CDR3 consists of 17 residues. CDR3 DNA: TGTGCCAGCAGCGTAGGTCTAGCGGCCGGGAGACAAGAGACCCAGCACTTC. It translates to CASSVGLAAGRQETQHF.

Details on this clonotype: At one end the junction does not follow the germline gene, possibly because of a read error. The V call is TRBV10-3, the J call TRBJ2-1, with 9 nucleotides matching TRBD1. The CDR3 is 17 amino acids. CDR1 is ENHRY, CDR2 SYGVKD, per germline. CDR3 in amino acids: CTISERRQGDGDNEQFF. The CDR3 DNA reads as TGTACCATCAGTGAGAGACGACAGGGGGATGGGGACAATGAGCAGTTCTTC.

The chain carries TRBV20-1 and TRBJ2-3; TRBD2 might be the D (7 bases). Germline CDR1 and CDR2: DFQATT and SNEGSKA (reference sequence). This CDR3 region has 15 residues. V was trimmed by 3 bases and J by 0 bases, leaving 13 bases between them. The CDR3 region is CSARGGRPSTDTQYF. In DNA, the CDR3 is TGCAGTGCTAGGGGGGGGCGGCCCAGCACAGATACGCAGTATTTT.

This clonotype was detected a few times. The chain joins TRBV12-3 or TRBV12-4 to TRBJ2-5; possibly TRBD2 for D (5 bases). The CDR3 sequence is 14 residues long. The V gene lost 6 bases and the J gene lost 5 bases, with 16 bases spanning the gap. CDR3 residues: CASRLDGSGETQYF. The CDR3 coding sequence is TGTGCCAGCAGGCTGGATGGGAGTGGGGAGACCCAGTACTTC.

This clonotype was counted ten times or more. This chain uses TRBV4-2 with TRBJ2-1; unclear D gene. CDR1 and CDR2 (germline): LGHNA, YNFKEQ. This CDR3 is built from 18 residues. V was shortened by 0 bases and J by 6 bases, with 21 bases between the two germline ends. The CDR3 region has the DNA TGTGCCAGCAGCCAAGACGCCCCGGTGGTGACGGGTGGCAATGAGCAGTTCTTC. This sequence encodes CASSQDAPVVTGGNEQFF.

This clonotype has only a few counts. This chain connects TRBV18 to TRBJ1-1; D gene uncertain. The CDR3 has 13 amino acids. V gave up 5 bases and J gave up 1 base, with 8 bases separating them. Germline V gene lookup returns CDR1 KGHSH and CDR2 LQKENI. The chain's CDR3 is CASSYTENTEAFF. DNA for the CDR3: TGTGCCAGCTCATACACCGAGAACACTGAAGCTTTCTTT.

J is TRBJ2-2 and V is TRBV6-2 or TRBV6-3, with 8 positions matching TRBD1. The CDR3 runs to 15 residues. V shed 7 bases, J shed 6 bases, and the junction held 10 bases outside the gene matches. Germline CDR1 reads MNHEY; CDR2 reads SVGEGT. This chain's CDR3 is CASNIGDRRPGELFF. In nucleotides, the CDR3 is TGTGCCAGCAATATCGGGGACAGGCGCCCCGGGGAGCTGTTTTTT.

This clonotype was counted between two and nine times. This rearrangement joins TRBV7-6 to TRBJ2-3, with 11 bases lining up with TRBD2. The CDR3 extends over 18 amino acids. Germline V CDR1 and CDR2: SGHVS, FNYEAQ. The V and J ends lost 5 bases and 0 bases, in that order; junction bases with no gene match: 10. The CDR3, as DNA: TGTGCCAGCAGCCGGGATCTAGCGGGAGGCTCTAGCACAGATACGCAGTATTTT. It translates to CASSRDLAGGSSTDTQYF.

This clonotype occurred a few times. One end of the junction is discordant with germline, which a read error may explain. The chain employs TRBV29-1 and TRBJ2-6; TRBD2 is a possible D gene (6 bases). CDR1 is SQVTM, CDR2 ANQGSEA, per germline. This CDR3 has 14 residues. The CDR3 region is CSVVGEAGASVLTF. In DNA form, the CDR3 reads TGCAGCGTTGTCGGGGAGGCCGGGGCCAGCGTCCTGACTTTC.